This TCR beta chain is drawn from a study of identical twins (dated by TCRdb to about 2016). About the study as a whole: To test whether fetal clonotypes persist, this study deep-sequenced TCR alpha and beta repertoires from monozygotic twins, from unrelated adults of various ages, and from cord blood. To rule out contamination, the twin experiments were replicated at different times with different library preparation protocols. What the study reported, not specific to this receptor: Compared with coincidental sharing between unrelated individuals, an excess of low generation-probability sequences was observed among out-of-frame TCR alpha sequences shared between twins. Because the same donors could not be followed over many years, conclusions were based on cross-sectional statistical analysis. Abundant cord blood beta clonotypes carried fewer insertions; young adult naive repertoires showed a weaker similar trend, while memory repertoires showed none. A weaker excess of twin sharing was found in beta out-of-frame sequences because the signal-to-noise ratio was lowered by fewer shared sequences. Zero-insertion analyses could be partly confounded by invariant T cells such as MAIT and iNKT, though diverse VJ usage argued against such confounding for most clonotypes. Recombination models systematically underestimated out-of-frame TCR alpha sharing in monozygotic twins but agreed with sharing between unrelated individuals.

This clonotype was detected a few times. The target of this receptor is not known. It has no much larger one-base neighbor in the sample; base qualities were not kept. Only healthy Caucasian donors were included. Three unrelated non-twin adults were also sequenced: a male aged 18 to 30, a male aged 50 to 60 and a female aged 50 to 60. Using Miltenyi CD45RO+ enrichment and human naive T-cell isolation kits, memory (CD45RO+) and naive T cells were isolated from PBMC. CDR1 is given as LGHNA and CDR2 as YNFKEQ, both from the germline V gene. V is pruned by 3 bases and J by 3 bases, leaving 6 bases of the junction without a gene match. The CDR3 measures 15 amino acids from cysteine to phenylalanine. Solely the CDR3 DNA is kept, with 45 bases framed from the first base. Libraries were made using 5' RACE. Reads for this sample came from an Illumina HiSeq 2000. A universal primer binding site was introduced by template switching, and a unique molecular identifier was present in the final cDNA, enabling accurate counting of TCR cDNA molecules. First-strand cDNA for TCR alpha and beta chains was synthesized from specific primers in the conserved constant-segment region. To control for contamination, every cDNA library was double barcoded, receiving both a SMART-Mk sample barcode and Illumina barcodes. Two successive PCR steps introduced TruSeq adapter sequences along with Illumina sample barcodes. The Illumina HiSeq platform was used with custom primers to sequence TCR alpha and beta cDNA libraries. Per the source publication's procedure: MiGEC processed the raw reads to extract unique molecular identifiers, while MiXCR was used to determine the CDR3 positions. For each individual, recombination models were inferred using an EM algorithm with the repgenHMM and IGoR tools. The tcR package in R was used for shared clonotype analysis, with sharing normalized by the product of cloneset sizes. To study raw recombination without the effects of thymic and clonal selection, out-of-frame nonproductive sequences were analyzed. TCRdb took the public reads, trimmed them with fastp at Q25, ran MiXCR for clone calling and kept in-frame beta chains. Identical CDR3 proteins give one entry, which carries the most common genes and DNA. The V and J calls, along with clone size, are taken from TCRdb and not from the paper's own processing. The sample data list hundreds of thousands of distinct CDR3 sequences, and less than 7% of these were observed just once. The ten most abundant clones make up 1.5% to 2% of the sample.

This TCR derives from a man aged 18 to 29 in good health. The rearranged chain carries TRBV4-2 and TRBJ2-7, with 9 bases aligning to TRBD2. What was sequenced was naive T cells sorted from blood. The cell subset or site label for this specimen denotes: cells isolated with a human naive T-cell isolation kit. The CDR3 sequence is CASSQGLASLYEQYF. Read as DNA, the sequence is TGTGCCAGCAGCCAGGGACTAGCATCACTCTACGAGCAGTACTTC.